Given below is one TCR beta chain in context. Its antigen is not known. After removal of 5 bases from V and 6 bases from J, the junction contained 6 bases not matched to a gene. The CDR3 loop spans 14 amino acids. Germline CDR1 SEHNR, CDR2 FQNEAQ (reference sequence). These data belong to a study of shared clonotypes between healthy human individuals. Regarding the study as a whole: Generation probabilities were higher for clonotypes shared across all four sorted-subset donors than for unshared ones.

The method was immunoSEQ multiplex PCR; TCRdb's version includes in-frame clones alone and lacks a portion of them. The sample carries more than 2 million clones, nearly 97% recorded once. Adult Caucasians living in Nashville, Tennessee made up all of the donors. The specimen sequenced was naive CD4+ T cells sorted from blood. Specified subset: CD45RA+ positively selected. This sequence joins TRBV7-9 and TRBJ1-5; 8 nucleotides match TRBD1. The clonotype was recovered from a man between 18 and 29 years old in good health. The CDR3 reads CASSQSGGGQPQHF. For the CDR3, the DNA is TGTGCCAGCAGCCAGTCAGGGGGCGGTCAGCCCCAGCATTTT.